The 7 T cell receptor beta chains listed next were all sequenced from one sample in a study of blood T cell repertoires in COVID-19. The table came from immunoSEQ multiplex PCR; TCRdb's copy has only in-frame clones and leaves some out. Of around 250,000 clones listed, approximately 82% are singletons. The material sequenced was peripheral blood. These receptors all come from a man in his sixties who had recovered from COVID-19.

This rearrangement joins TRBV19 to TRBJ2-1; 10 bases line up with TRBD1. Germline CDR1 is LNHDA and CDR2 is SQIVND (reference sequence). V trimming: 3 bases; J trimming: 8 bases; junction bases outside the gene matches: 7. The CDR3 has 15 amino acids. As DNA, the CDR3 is TGTGCCAGTAGTATCGGGGGACAGGGGCAGTATGAGCAGTTCTTC. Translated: CASSIGGQGQYEQFF.

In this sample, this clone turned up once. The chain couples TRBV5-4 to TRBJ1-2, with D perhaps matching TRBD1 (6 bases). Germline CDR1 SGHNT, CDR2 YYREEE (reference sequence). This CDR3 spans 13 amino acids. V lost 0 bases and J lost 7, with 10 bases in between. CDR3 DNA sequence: TGTGCCAGCAGCTTGGCAGGGGTCGGTGGCTACACCTTC. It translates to CASSLAGVGGYTF.

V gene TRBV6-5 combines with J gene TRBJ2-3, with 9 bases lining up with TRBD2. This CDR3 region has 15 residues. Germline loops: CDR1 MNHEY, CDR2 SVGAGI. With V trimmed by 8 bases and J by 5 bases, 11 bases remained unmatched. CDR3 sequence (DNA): TGTGCCAGCGGAGTAGCGGGAGCATACGTAGATACGCAGTATTTT. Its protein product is CASGVAGAYVDTQYF.

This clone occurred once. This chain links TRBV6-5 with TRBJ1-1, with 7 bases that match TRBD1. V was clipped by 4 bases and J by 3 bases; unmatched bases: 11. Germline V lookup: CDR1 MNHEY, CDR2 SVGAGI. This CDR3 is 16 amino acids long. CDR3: CASSSTGTAGYTEAFF. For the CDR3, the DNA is TGTGCCAGCAGTTCAACCGGGACAGCTGGATACACTGAAGCTTTCTTT.

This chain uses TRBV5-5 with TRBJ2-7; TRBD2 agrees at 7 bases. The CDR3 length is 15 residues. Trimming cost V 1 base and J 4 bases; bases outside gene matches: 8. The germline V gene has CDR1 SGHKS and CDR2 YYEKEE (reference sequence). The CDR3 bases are TGTGCCAGCAGCTTGTGGGGGAGCGGGGTTTACGAGCAGTACTTC. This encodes CASSLWGSGVYEQYF.

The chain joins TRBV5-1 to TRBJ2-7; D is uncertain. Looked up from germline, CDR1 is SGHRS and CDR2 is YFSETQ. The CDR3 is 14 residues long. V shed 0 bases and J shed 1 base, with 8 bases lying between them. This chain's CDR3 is CASSLEQLSYEQYF. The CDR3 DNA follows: TGCGCCAGCAGCTTGGAACAGTTATCCTACGAGCAGTACTTC.

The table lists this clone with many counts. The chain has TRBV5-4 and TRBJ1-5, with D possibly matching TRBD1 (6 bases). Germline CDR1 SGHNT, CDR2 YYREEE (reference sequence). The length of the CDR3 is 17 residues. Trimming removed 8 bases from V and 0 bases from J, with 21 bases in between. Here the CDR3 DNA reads TGTGCCAGACGAGACGCAGAGGGACAATTTAGCAATCAGCCCCAGCATTTT. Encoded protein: CARRDAEGQFSNQPQHF.